A single sample gave rise to the 28 T cell receptor beta chains below, sequenced in a study of beta chain features in type 1 diabetes. The investigators reverse transcribed all of the isolated RNA, so they sequenced expressed TCRB transcripts. Clones were read by immunoSEQ multiplex PCR, and TCRdb kept only the in-frame ones, dropping some. Altogether more than 300,000 clones are present, approximately 16% being singletons, with the ten largest covering approximately 0.02%. Sequencing was performed on naive CD4+ T cells from blood. These receptors were taken from a woman aged 18-35 years in good health.

Concerning this clone itself: The sample has other DNA sequences that encode this CDR3 too. The CDR3 sequence is CASSLGLAGGNEQFF. The CDR3 nucleotides read TGCGCCAGCAGCTTGGGACTAGCGGGAGGCAATGAGCAGTTCTTC. This chain connects TRBV5-1 to TRBJ2-1, with 13 bases matching TRBD2. The CDR3 covers 15 residues. The V gene's germline CDR1 is SGHRS and CDR2 YFSETQ. The J segment lost 6 bases and the V segment lost 0 bases, leaving 0 bases of the junction unmatched.

This clone appeared a few times. The chain employs TRBV15 and TRBJ2-1; weak D call: TRBD2 (5 bases). V shed 4 bases and J shed 2 bases, with 15 bases lying between them. The CDR3 totals 16 residues. Germline CDR1 reads LNHNV; CDR2 reads YYDKDF (reference sequence). CDR3 in amino acids: CATSTWTGSTYNEQFF. CDR3 DNA sequence: TGTGCCACCAGCACCTGGACTGGGAGCACCTACAATGAGCAGTTCTTC.

This clone has a handful of counts. The chain recombines TRBV14 with TRBJ2-1; 8 positions match TRBD2. The length of the CDR3 is 14 residues. V dropped 1 base and J dropped 11; count of bases not matched to a gene: 7. The germline V gene encodes CDR1 SGHDN and CDR2 FVKESK. In DNA form, the CDR3 reads TGTGCCAGCAGCCAAGTAGTTAGCGGGAATAAGCAGTTCTTC. Translation: CASSQVVSGNKQFF.

The V call is TRBV7-9, the J call TRBJ2-1; TRBD2 is a possible D gene (6 bases). With 5 bases removed from V and 0 bases from J, the gap between germline ends came to 20 bases. Looked up from germline, CDR1 is SEHNR and CDR2 is FQNEAQ (reference sequence). This CDR3 has 18 amino acids. CDR3 residues: CASSPIREDPGSYNEQFF. The DNA for the CDR3 is TGTGCCAGCAGCCCAATCAGGGAGGACCCGGGCTCCTACAATGAGCAGTTCTTC. Looking up the rest from reference TRBV7-9 and TRBJ2-1 gives the full variable domain: DTGVSQNPRHKITKRGQNVTFRCDPISEHNRLYWYRQTLGQGPEFLTYFQNEAQLEKSRLLSDRFSAERPKGSFSTLEIQRTEQGDSAMYLCASSPIREDPGSYNEQFFGPGTRLTVL.

The chain links TRBV18 to TRBJ1-2; D is unresolved. Trimming cost V 5 bases and J 4 bases, with 23 bases left between them. Germline V gene data show CDR1 as KGHSH and CDR2 as LQKENI. The CDR3 totals 17 residues. CDR3 region: CASSSILRESQGYGYTF. The CDR3 nucleotides read TGTGCCAGCTCATCAATCCTCCGGGAAAGTCAAGGCTATGGCTACACCTTC.

The gene calls are TRBV30 and TRBJ1-2; D unclear. The germline V gene encodes CDR1 GTSNPN and CDR2 SVGIG (reference sequence). V was cut by 1 base and J by 0 bases, with 9 bases left in between. CDR3 length: 14 residues. The CDR3 DNA reads as TGTGCCTGGAGTGGGTCGGGTTCTAACTATGGCTACACCTTC. Its translation is CAWSGSGSNYGYTF.

In its sample, this clone was seen a few times. This specimen includes other DNA sequences encoding the same CDR3. V gene TRBV5-4 combines with J gene TRBJ1-4, with TRBD1 matching over 10 bases. There are 14 residues in the CDR3. V trimming: 3 bases; J trimming: 7 bases; junction bases outside the gene matches: 3. The V gene's germline CDR1 is SGHNT and CDR2 YYREEE (reference sequence). In DNA, the CDR3 is TGTGCCAGCAGCTCGACAGGGGGCGGTGAAAAACTGTTTTTT. Translating gives CASSSTGGGEKLFF.

This clone was observed a few times. This chain uses TRBV5-1 with TRBJ2-1, with unresolved D. V lost 6 bases to trimming and J lost 2 bases, with 12 bases between them. CDR3 length: 14 amino acids. CDR1 and CDR2 from the germline V gene are SGHRS and YFSETQ. In nucleotides, the CDR3 is TGCGCCAGCACCCCGGTGGGCACCTACAATGAGCAGTTCTTC. Protein product: CASTPVGTYNEQFF. The full variable domain, rest sourced from reference TRBV5-1 and TRBJ2-1, is KAGVTQTPRYLIKTRGQQVTLSCSPISGHRSVSWYQQTPGQGLQFLFEYFSETQRNKGNFPGRFSGRQFSNSRSEMNVSTLELGDSALYLCASTPVGTYNEQFFGPGTRLTVL.

J is TRBJ2-3 and V is TRBV7-2; TRBD2 matches 11 bases. Germline CDR1 and CDR2: SGHTA and FQGNSA. The CDR3 runs to 16 residues. Losses at the gene ends were 5 bases for V and 4 bases for J; bases not matched to a gene: 8. The CDR3 DNA sequence: TGTGCCAGCAGCCCCCTCAGACTAGCGGGATCAGATACGCAGTATTTT. Protein product: CASSPLRLAGSDTQYF.

The CDR3 protein is CASSPTLLAGAFGNYEQYF. Written as DNA, the CDR3 is TGTGCCAGCAGCCCTACTCTCCTAGCGGGAGCGTTTGGAAACTACGAGCAGTACTTC. The V gene is TRBV7-9, the J gene TRBJ2-7; 10 bases agree with TRBD2. Germline lookup yields CDR1 SEHNR and CDR2 FQNEAQ (reference sequence). V shed 5 bases and J 3 bases; nucleotides not matched to a gene: 19. The length of the CDR3 is 19 residues.

V is TRBV2 and J is TRBJ2-3; TRBD1 agrees at 7 bases. Germline CDR1 SNHLY, CDR2 FYNNEI. J lost 5 bases, V lost 4 bases, and 3 bases had no gene match. CDR3 length: 13 residues. CDR3 DNA: TGTGCCAGCAGTGGACAGGGAAAAGATACGCAGTATTTT. This sequence encodes CASSGQGKDTQYF. Full variable domain (outside the CDR3, taken from reference TRBV2 and TRBJ2-3): EPEVTQTPSHQVTQMGQEVILRCVPISNHLYFYWYRQILGQKVEFLVSFYNNEISEKSEIFDDQFSVERPDGSNFTLKIRSTKLEDSAMYFCASSGQGKDTQYFGPGTRLTVL.

The gene calls are TRBV5-6 and TRBJ2-2; D is possibly TRBD2 (5 bases). The ends were cut back, 0 bases at V and 1 base at J, with 7 bases in the middle. The germline V gene has CDR1 SGHDT and CDR2 YYEEEE. The CDR3 consists of 15 residues. The CDR3 loop is CASSLGEWNTGELFF. The CDR3 DNA sequence: TGTGCCAGCAGCTTGGGGGAGTGGAACACCGGGGAGCTGTTTTTT.

The rearrangement links TRBV7-9 to TRBJ2-5; D possibly corresponds to TRBD2 (7 bases). The germline V gene encodes CDR1 SEHNR and CDR2 FQNEAQ (reference sequence). The V end was cut by 5 bases, the J end by 9 bases, with 19 bases between. The CDR3 totals 14 residues. CDR3 nucleotide sequence: TGTGCCAGCAGCATCTCTCGGGGGGCCATATCCCAGTACTTC. Translating gives CASSISRGAISQYF.

This clone was detected a few times. The J gene is TRBJ1-2, the V gene TRBV29-1; D is unresolved. V lost 8 bases, J lost 0 bases, and 13 bases lay in between. The germline CDR1 and CDR2 sequences are SQVTM and ANQGSEA. This CDR3 comprises 13 residues. The CDR3 loop reads CSILVGANYGYTF. CDR3 nucleotides: TGCAGCATTCTCGTCGGGGCTAACTATGGCTACACCTTC.

This rearrangement joins TRBV7-2 to TRBJ2-7; TRBD1 is a possible D gene (6 bases). Trimming stripped 5 bases from V and 2 bases from J, with 16 bases between. The CDR3 consists of 15 residues. Per germline, CDR1 SGHTA and CDR2 FQGNSA. CDR3 region: CASSGGWDTPYEQYF. DNA of the CDR3: TGTGCCAGCAGCGGGGGCTGGGACACTCCCTACGAGCAGTACTTC.

This clone was seen a few times. This chain connects TRBV29-1 to TRBJ2-3, with 9 bases lining up with TRBD2. The germline V gene has CDR1 SQVTM and CDR2 ANQGSEA. The CDR3 is 13 residues long. Trimming cost V 7 bases and J 2 bases; bases outside gene matches: 4. The CDR3 here is CSGSGRNTDTQYF. DNA of the CDR3: TGCAGCGGGAGCGGGAGGAACACAGATACGCAGTATTTT.

This clone occurred a few times. The rearrangement links TRBV30 to TRBJ2-6; D may be TRBD2 (6 bases). Germline V CDR1 and CDR2: GTSNPN, SVGIG (reference sequence). V was shortened by 0 bases and J by 7 bases, with 7 bases between the two germline ends. There are 13 residues in the CDR3. CDR3 residues: CAWSVGGANVLTF. The CDR3 DNA reads TGTGCCTGGAGTGTCGGGGGTGCCAACGTCCTGACTTTC.

This clone was observed a few times. The chain recombines TRBV2 with TRBJ1-5, with TRBD1 matching over 7 bases. The CDR3 is 14 amino acids. After removal of 6 bases from V and 1 base from J, the junction contained 3 bases not matched to a gene. Germline CDR1 reads SNHLY; CDR2 reads FYNNEI. CDR3 sequence (DNA): TGTGCCAGCAGGACAGGGAGAAGCAATCAGCCCCAGCATTTT. As protein: CASRTGRSNQPQHF.

This chain connects TRBV5-6 to TRBJ1-2; 7 bases align to TRBD1. Germline CDR1 and CDR2: SGHDT and YYEEEE. V gave up 6 bases and J gave up 9 bases; unmatched junction bases: 8. CDR3 size: 12 residues. The CDR3 loop is CASTPGQSSYTF. For the CDR3, the DNA is TGTGCCAGCACCCCGGGACAGTCGAGCTACACCTTC.

This rearrangement joins TRBV7-9 to TRBJ1-1, with 8 bases lining up with TRBD1. The CDR3 runs to 14 residues. Germline V gene lookup returns CDR1 SEHNR and CDR2 FQNEAQ (reference sequence). V was clipped by 7 bases and J by 4 bases; unmatched bases: 8. CDR3 DNA: TGTGCCAGCACCACAGGGGGTAGGACCACTGAAGCTTTCTTT. It specifies CASTTGGRTTEAFF.

This clone has a handful of counts. This rearrangement joins TRBV5-4 to TRBJ2-1, with TRBD2 matching 11 bases. Germline assignment: CDR1 SGHNT and CDR2 YYREEE (reference sequence). V shed 8 bases and J 8 bases; nucleotides not matched to a gene: 15. CDR3 size: 16 residues. In DNA, the CDR3 is TGTGCCAGTGCTAGAGAGGGACTAGCGGCGAAAGATGAGCAGTTCTTC. Translating it yields CASAREGLAAKDEQFF.

This clone was detected only a few times. This rearrangement joins TRBV7-3 to TRBJ1-1, with unresolved D. The CDR3 totals 12 residues. Trimming shortened V by 5 bases and J by 3 bases, and 7 bases separated the two germline ends. Germline CDR1 SGHTA, CDR2 FQGTGA. CDR3 sequence reads: CASSRVDTEAFF. DNA for the CDR3: TGTGCCAGCAGCCGAGTTGACACTGAAGCTTTCTTT. The whole variable domain, remainder taken from reference TRBV7-3 and TRBJ1-1, is GAGVSQTPSNKVTEKGKYVELRCDPISGHTALYWYRQSLGQGPEFLIYFQGTGAADDSGLPNDRFFAVRPEGSVSTLKIQRTERGDSAVYLCASSRVDTEAFFGQGTRLTVV.

The table lists this clone with a few counts. This chain joins TRBV2 and TRBJ2-2; 10 positions match TRBD2. CDR3 length: 16 residues. Germline assignment: CDR1 SNHLY and CDR2 FYNNEI. The trim removed 1 base at V and 7 bases at J, leaving 6 bases unmatched. The CDR3 nucleotides read TGTGCCAGCAGTGAAGTTAGCGGGAGGTCAGGCGGGGAGCTGTTTTTT. Encoded protein: CASSEVSGRSGGELFF.

This rearrangement joins TRBV9 to TRBJ2-7; 12 bases fit TRBD2. J gave up 7 bases and V 0 bases, and 5 bases lay outside the gene matches. This CDR3 comprises 15 residues. Germline V CDR1 and CDR2: SGDLS, YYNGEE. The CDR3 DNA reads TGTGCCAGCAGCGTAGCTCCAGGACTAGCGGGGGAGCAGTACTTC. Protein: CASSVAPGLAGEQYF.

To note about this clone: This CDR3 is also generated by other DNA sequences in the sample. This chain connects TRBV7-9 to TRBJ2-1; a weak D match, TRBD2 (6 bases). The V gene lost 5 bases and the J gene lost 4 bases, with 15 bases spanning the gap. This CDR3 is built from 15 residues. CDR1 and CDR2 (germline): SEHNR, FQNEAQ (reference sequence). The CDR3 spells CASSLTGVAYNEQFF. The DNA of the CDR3 is TGTGCCAGCAGCCTCACGGGGGTAGCTTACAATGAGCAGTTCTTC.

With regard to this clone: The identical CDR3 is also encoded by other nucleotide sequences in the sample. V and J are TRBV5-1 and TRBJ2-5; the D is unclear. The ends were cut back, 1 base at V and 2 bases at J, with 9 bases in the middle. This CDR3 is 14 amino acids long. Germline V gene data show CDR1 as SGHRS and CDR2 as YFSETQ. In DNA, the CDR3 is TGCGCCAGCAGCTTGCGGGTACCTCAAGAGACCCAGTACTTC. Encoded protein: CASSLRVPQETQYF.

This chain joins TRBV29-1 and TRBJ1-1; D not resolved. This CDR3 is built from 13 residues. Germline lookup yields CDR1 SQVTM and CDR2 ANQGSEA. The V gene lost 7 bases and the J gene lost 0 bases, with 12 bases spanning the gap. CDR3 residues: CSGRRGLNTEAFF. The DNA for the CDR3 is TGCAGCGGGCGACGGGGATTGAACACTGAAGCTTTCTTT.

This clone has more than one count but fewer than ten. The chain couples TRBV15 to TRBJ2-1, with a tentative D call TRBD2 (5 bases). CDR3 length: 13 amino acids. Germline CDR1 reads LNHNV; CDR2 reads YYDKDF (reference sequence). Trimming removed 0 bases from V and 10 bases from J, with 10 bases in between. CDR3 protein: CATSRDPGREQFF. In DNA form, the CDR3 reads TGTGCCACCAGCAGAGATCCGGGAAGAGAGCAGTTCTTC.